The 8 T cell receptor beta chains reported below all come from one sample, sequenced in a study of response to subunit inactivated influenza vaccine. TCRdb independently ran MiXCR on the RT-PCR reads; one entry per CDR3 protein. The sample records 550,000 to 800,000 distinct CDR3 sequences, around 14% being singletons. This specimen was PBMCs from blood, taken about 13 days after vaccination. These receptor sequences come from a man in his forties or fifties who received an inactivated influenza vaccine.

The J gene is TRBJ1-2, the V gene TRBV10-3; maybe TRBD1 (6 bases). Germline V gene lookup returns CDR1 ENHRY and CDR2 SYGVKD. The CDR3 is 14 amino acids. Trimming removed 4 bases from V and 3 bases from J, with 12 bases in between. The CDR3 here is CAISVPGTYYGYTF. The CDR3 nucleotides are TGTGCCATCAGTGTCCCCGGGACATACTATGGCTACACCTTC.

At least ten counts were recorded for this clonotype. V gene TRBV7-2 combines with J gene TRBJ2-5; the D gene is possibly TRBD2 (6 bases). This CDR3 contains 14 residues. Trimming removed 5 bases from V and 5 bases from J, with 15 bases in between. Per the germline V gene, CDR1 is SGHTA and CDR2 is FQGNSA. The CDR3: CASSPGLPGETQYF. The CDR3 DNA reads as TGTGCCAGCAGCCCAGGACTACCCGGGGAGACCCAGTACTTC.

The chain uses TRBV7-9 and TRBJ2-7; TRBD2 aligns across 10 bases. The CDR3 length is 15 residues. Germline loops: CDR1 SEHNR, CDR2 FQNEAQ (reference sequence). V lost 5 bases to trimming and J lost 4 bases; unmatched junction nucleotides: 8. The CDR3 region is CASSVKTSGAYEQYF. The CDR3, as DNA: TGTGCCAGCAGCGTGAAAACTAGCGGGGCATACGAGCAGTACTTC.

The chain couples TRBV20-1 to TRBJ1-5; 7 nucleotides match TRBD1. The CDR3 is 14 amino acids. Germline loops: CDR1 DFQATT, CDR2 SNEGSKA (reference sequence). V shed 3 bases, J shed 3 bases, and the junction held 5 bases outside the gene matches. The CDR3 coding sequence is TGCAGTGCTAGGTACACAGGGGCCAATCAGCCCCAGCATTTT. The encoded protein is CSARYTGANQPQHF.

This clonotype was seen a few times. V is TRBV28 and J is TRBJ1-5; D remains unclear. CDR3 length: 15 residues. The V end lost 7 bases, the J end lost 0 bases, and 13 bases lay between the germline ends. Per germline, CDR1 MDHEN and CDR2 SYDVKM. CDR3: CASTPRGVSNQPQHF. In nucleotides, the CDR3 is TGTGCCAGCACCCCACGGGGAGTTAGCAATCAGCCCCAGCATTTT.

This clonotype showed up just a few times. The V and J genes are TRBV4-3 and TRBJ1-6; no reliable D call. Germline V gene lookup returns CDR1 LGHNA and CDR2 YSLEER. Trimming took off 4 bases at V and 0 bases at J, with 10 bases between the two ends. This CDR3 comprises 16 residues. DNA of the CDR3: TGCGCCAGCAGCCCCGAGTTGAGCTCCTATAATTCACCCCTCCACTTT. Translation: CASSPELSSYNSPLHF.

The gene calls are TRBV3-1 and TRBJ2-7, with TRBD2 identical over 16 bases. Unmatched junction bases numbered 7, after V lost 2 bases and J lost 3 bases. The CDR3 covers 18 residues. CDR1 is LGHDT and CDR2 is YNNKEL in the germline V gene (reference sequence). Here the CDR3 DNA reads TGTGCCAGCAGCCAACTTCCGGGACTAGCGGGAGGGAACTACGAGCAGTACTTC. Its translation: CASSQLPGLAGGNYEQYF.

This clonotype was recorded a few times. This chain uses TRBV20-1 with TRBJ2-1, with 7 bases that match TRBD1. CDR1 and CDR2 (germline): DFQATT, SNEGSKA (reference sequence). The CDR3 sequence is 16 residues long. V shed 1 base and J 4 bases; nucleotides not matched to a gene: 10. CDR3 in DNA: TGCAGTGCTAGAGTGGGGGCAGGGGGATCGTACAATGAGCAGTTCTTC. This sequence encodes CSARVGAGGSYNEQFF.